What follows is one TCR beta chain and its context. The antigen is not known. This record comes from a study of shared clonotypes between healthy human individuals. Germline values: CDR1 LNHDA, CDR2 SQIVND (reference sequence). The CDR3 consists of 14 residues. Losses at the gene ends were 3 bases for V and 5 bases for J; bases not matched to a gene: 4. Notes on the study in general: Having only a few donors restricted how much genetic and exposure-history diversity was captured.

Every subset's genomic DNA went evenly onto several immunoSEQ plates. Sorted-subset replicate PCR reactions contained 150 to 200 ng DNA, corresponding to some 29,000 T cell genomes. Profiling relied on immunoSEQ multiplex PCR, and the TCRdb table lists in-frame clones only, not all of them. The sample consists of under 850,000 clones, over 60% of them appearing once. The chain employs TRBV19 and TRBJ2-1; 7 positions agree with TRBD2. The source material was memory CD4+ T cells sorted from blood. As for subset: CD45RA-negative fraction. This TCR derives from a woman aged 25 to 39 in good health. CDR3 nucleotide sequence: TGTGCCAGTAGTATGGCTAGCGGTCACAATGAGCAGTTCTTC. It encodes CASSMASGHNEQFF.